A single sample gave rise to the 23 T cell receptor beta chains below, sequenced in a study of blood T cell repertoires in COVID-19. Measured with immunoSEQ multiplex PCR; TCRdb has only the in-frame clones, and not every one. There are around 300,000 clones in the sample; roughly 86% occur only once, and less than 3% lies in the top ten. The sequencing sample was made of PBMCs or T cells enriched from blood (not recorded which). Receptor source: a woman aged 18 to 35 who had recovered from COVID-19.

As DNA, the CDR3 is TGTGCCTGGAGTGGACTAGCGGGCTCCTACGAGCAGTACTTC. The encoded protein is CAWSGLAGSYEQYF. The chain couples TRBV30 to TRBJ2-7, with 10 bases that match TRBD2. V shed 1 base and J 0 bases; nucleotides not matched to a gene: 0. The CDR3 has 14 amino acids. Per the germline V gene, CDR1 is GTSNPN and CDR2 is SVGIG (reference sequence).

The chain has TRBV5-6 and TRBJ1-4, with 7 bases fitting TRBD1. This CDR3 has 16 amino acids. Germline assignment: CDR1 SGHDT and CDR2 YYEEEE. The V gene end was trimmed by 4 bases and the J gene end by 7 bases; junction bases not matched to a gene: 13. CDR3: CASSLTPGTAIEKLFF. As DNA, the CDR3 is TGTGCCAGCAGCCTGACTCCCGGGACAGCGATTGAAAAACTGTTTTTT.

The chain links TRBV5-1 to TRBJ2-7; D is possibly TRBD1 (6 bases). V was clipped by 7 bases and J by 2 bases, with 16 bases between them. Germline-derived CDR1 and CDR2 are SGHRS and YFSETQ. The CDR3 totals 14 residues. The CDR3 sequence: CASAVQGTAYEQYF. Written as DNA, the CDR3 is TGCGCCAGCGCCGTACAGGGAACAGCCTACGAGCAGTACTTC.

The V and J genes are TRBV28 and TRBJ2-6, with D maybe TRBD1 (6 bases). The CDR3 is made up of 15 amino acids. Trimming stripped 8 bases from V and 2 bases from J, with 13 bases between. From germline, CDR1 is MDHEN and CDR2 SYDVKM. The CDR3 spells CASARQGTGANVLTF. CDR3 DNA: TGTGCCAGCGCCCGCCAGGGGACTGGGGCCAACGTCCTGACTTTC.

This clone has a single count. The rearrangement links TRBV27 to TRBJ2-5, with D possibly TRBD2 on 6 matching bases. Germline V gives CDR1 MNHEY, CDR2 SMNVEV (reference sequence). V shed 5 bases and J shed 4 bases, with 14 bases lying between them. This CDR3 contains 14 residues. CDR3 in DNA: TGTGCCAGCAGTCGCGAGGGAGCGGGAGAGACCCAGTACTTC. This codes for CASSREGAGETQYF.

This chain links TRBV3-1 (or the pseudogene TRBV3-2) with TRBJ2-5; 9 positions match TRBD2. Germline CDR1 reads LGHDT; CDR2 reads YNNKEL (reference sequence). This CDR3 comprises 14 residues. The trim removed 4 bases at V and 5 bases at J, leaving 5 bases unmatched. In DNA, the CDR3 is TGTGCCAGCAGCCTTAGCGGGAGAGCGGAGACCCAGTACTTC. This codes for CASSLSGRAETQYF.

CDR3 sequence reads: CASSLERGSYNEQFF. The DNA of the CDR3 is TGCGCCAGCAGCTTGGAAAGGGGATCCTACAATGAGCAGTTCTTC. This chain uses TRBV5-1 with TRBJ2-1; tentatively, D is TRBD1 (5 bases). The CDR3 runs to 15 residues. Germline-derived CDR1 and CDR2 are SGHRS and YFSETQ. V lost 0 bases, J lost 1 base, and 8 bases lay in between. Complete variable domain (other parts from reference TRBV5-1 and TRBJ2-1): KAGVTQTPRYLIKTRGQQVTLSCSPISGHRSVSWYQQTPGQGLQFLFEYFSETQRNKGNFPGRFSGRQFSNSRSEMNVSTLELGDSALYLCASSLERGSYNEQFFGPGTRLTVL.

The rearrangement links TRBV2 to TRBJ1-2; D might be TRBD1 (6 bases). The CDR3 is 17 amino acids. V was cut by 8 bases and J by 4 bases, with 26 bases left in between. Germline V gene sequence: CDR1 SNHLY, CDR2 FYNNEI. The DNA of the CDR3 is TGTGCCAGCTATATCCCCCGGTGGGACAACAGCTTCTATGGCTACACCTTC. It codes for CASYIPRWDNSFYGYTF.

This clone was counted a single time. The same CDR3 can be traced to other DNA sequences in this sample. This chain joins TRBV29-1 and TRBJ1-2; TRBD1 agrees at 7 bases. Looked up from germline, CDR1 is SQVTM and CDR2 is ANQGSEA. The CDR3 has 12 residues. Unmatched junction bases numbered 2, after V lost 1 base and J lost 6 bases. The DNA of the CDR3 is TGCAGCGTTGAAGGACAGGGCGATGGCTACACCTTC. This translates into CSVEGQGDGYTF.

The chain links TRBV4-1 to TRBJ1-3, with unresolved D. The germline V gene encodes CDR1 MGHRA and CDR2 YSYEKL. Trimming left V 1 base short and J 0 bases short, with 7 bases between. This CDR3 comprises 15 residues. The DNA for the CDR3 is TGCGCCAGCAGCCAAGCACTGAGCTCTGGAAACACCATATATTTT. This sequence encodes CASSQALSSGNTIYF.

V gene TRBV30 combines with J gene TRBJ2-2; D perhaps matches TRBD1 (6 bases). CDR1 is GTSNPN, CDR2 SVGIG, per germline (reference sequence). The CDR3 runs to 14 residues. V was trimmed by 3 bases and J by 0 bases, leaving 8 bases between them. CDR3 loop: CAWSRGANTGELFF. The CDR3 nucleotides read TGTGCCTGGAGCAGGGGAGCGAACACCGGGGAGCTGTTTTTT.

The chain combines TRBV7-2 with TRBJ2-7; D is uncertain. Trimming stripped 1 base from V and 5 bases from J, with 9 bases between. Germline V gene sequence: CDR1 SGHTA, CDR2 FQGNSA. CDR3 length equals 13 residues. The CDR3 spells CASSLESGHEQYF. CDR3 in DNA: TGTGCCAGCAGCTTAGAGTCAGGCCACGAGCAGTACTTC.

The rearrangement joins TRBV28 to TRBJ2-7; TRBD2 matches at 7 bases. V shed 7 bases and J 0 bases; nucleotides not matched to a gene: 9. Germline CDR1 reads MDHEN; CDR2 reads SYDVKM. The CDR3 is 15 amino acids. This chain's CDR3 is CASTHRGVYSYEQYF. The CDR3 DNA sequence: TGTGCCAGCACCCACCGGGGGGTATACTCCTACGAGCAGTACTTC.

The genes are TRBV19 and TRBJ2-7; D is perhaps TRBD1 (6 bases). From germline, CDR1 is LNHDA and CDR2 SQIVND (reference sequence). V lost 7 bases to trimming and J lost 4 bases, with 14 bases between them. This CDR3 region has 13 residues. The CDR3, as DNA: TGTGCCAGTAAGCCCTCAGGGGTATACGAGCAGTACTTC. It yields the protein CASKPSGVYEQYF.

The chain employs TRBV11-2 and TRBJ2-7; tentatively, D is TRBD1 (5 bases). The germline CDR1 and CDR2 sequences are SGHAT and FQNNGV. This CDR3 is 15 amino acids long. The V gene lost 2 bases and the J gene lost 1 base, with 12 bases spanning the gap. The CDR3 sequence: CASSLFQGRSYEQYF. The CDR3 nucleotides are TGTGCCAGCAGCTTATTCCAGGGCAGGTCCTACGAGCAGTACTTC.

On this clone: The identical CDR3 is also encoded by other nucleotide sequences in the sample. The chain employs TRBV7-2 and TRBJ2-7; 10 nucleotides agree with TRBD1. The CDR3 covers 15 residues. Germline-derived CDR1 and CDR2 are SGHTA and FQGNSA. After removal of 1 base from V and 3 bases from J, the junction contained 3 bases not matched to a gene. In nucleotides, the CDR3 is TGTGCCAGCAGCTTAGATGGGACAGGGGTCTACGAGCAGTACTTC. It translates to CASSLDGTGVYEQYF.

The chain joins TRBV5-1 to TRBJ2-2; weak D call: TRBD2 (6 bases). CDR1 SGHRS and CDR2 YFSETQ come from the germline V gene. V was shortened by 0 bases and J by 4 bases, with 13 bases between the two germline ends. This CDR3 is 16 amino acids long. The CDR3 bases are TGCGCCAGCAGCTTGGGACTAGGGCGGGCCACCGGGGAGCTGTTTTTT. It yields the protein CASSLGLGRATGELFF.

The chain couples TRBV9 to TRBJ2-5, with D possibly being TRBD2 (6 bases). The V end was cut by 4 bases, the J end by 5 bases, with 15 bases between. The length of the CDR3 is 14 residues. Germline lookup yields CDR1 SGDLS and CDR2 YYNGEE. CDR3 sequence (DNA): TGTGCCAGCAGCCGGGACTCGTTCGGGGAGACCCAGTACTTC. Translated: CASSRDSFGETQYF.

In nucleotides, the CDR3 is TGTGCCAGCAGCGGGACAGGACGAAACATTCAGTACTTC. Translating it yields CASSGTGRNIQYF. The rearrangement joins TRBV9 to TRBJ2-4; 7 nucleotides align to TRBD1. With 3 bases clipped from V and 6 bases from J, the junction kept 3 bases outside the gene matches. The germline V gene has CDR1 SGDLS and CDR2 YYNGEE. The CDR3 is 13 amino acids.

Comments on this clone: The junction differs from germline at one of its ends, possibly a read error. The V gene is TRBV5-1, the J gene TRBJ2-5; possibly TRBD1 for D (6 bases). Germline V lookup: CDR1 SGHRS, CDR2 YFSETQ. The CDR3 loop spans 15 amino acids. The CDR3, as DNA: TGCGCCAGCAGCTTGGCCCAGGGACACCAGGAGACCCAGTACTTC. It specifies CASSLAQGHQETQYF.

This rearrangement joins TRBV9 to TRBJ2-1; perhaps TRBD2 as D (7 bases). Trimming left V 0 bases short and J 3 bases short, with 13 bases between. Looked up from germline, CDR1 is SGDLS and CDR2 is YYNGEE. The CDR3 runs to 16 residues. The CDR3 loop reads CASSVAGGGGYNEQFF. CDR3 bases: TGTGCCAGCAGCGTAGCGGGGGGCGGCGGCTACAATGAGCAGTTCTTC.

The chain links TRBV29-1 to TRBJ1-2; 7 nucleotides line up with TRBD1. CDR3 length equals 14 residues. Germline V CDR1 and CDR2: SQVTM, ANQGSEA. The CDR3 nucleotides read TGCAGTTTCACAGGGGCCTCAACCTCCTATGGCTACACCTTC. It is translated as CSFTGASTSYGYTF.

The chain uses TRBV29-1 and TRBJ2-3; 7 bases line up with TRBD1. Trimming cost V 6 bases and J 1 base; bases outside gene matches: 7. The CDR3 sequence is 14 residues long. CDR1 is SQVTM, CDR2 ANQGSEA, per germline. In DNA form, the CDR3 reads TGCAGCGTAACCAGACAGGGCCGCACAGATACGCAGTATTTT. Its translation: CSVTRQGRTDTQYF.